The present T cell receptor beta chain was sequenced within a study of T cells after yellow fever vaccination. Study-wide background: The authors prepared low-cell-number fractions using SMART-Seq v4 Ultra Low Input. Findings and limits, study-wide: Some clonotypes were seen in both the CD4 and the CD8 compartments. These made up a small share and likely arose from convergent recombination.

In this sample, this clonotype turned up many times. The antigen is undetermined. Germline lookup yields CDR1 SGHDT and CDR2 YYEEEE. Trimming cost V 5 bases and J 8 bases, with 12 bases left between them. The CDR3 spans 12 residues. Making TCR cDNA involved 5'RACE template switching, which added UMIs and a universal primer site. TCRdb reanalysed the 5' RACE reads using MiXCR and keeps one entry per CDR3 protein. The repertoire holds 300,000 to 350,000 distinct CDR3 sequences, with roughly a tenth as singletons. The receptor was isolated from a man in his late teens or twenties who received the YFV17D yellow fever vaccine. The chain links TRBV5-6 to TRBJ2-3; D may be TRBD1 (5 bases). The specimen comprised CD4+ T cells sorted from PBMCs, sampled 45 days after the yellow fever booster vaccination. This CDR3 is CASRSDRTTQYF. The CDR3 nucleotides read TGTGCCAGCAGATCTGACAGAACTACGCAGTATTTT.